This entry lists 13 T cell receptor beta chains sequenced from one sample in a study of shared clonotypes between healthy human individuals. Assay used: immunoSEQ multiplex PCR; TCRdb lists only in-frame clones, some missing. The sample has about 2 million clones, 85% to 95% seen once; the top ten hold around 0.13%. The material sequenced was naive CD4+ T cells sorted from blood. Subset indicated: CD45RA+ positively selected. These receptors originate from a man between 18 and 29 years old in good health.

The chain has TRBV18 and TRBJ2-7; 9 nucleotides align to TRBD2. Germline CDR1 KGHSH, CDR2 LQKENI. Unmatched junction bases numbered 10, after V lost 2 bases and J lost 5 bases. This CDR3 spans 16 amino acids. CDR3 sequence (DNA): TGTGCCAGCTCACCATTGTCAGCGGGAGGTGTCAACGAGCAGTACTTC. Amino acids: CASSPLSAGGVNEQYF.

The V gene is TRBV5-1, the J gene TRBJ2-6; a weak D match, TRBD1 (5 bases). CDR1 is SGHRS, CDR2 YFSETQ, per germline. This CDR3 is built from 15 residues. Trimming cost V 4 bases and J 0 bases, with 8 bases left between them. CDR3 coding DNA: TGCGCCAGCAGCCAGACAGTCTCTGGGGCCAACGTCCTGACTTTC. Its translation: CASSQTVSGANVLTF.

The chain carries TRBV14 and TRBJ2-1, with 13 positions matching TRBD2. The junction had 10 bases not matched to a gene; V was cut back by 4 bases and J by 4 bases. The CDR3 sequence is 18 residues long. Per the germline V gene, CDR1 is SGHDN and CDR2 is FVKESK. In nucleotides, the CDR3 is TGTGCCAGCAGCCCTCGGACTAGCGGGAGACTCTGGTACAATGAGCAGTTCTTC. It codes for CASSPRTSGRLWYNEQFF.

This chain connects TRBV6-5 to TRBJ2-1; 11 bases align to TRBD1. The junction had 3 bases not matched to a gene; V was cut back by 5 bases and J by 9 bases. Germline values: CDR1 MNHEY, CDR2 SVGAGI. The CDR3 covers 13 residues. The CDR3 nucleotides read TGTGCCAGCAGTAGGACAGGGGGCGGTGAGCAGTTCTTC. Amino acids: CASSRTGGGEQFF.

This chain connects TRBV2 to TRBJ2-1; 11 positions agree with TRBD2. The CDR3 spans 15 residues. The V gene end was trimmed by 8 bases and the J gene end by 0 bases; junction bases not matched to a gene: 3. Germline V gene sequence: CDR1 SNHLY, CDR2 FYNNEI. The CDR3 DNA sequence: TGTGCCAGCGTAACTAGCGGGAGCTCCTACAATGAGCAGTTCTTC. Its translation is CASVTSGSSYNEQFF.

The CDR3: CAWSVAVGNTIYF. The CDR3 region has the DNA TGTGCCTGGAGTGTAGCGGTGGGAAACACCATATATTTT. The V and J genes are TRBV30 and TRBJ1-3; no definite D call. The germline V gene has CDR1 GTSNPN and CDR2 SVGIG (reference sequence). V was shortened by 0 bases and J by 4 bases, with 7 bases between the two germline ends. The CDR3 has 13 residues.

The chain combines TRBV10-3 with TRBJ1-4, with TRBD1 identical over 8 bases. The CDR3 is 15 amino acids. The J segment lost 10 bases and the V segment lost 3 bases, leaving 10 bases of the junction unmatched. Per the germline V gene, CDR1 is ENHRY and CDR2 is SYGVKD. CDR3 region: CAISDKARGLRKLFF. CDR3 in DNA: TGTGCCATCAGTGATAAGGCCAGGGGGCTGCGAAAACTGTTTTTT.

This chain links TRBV1 with TRBJ2-7; the D call TRBD2 from the table was never checked on the DNA. TRBV1 is designated a pseudogene. The CDR3 runs 15 residues. This CDR3 reads CTSSQEPRSGYEQYF. The CDR3 DNA follows: TGCACCAGCAGCCAAGAACCGAGGAGTGGCTACGAGCAGTACTTC.

This clone was picked up one time. The J gene is TRBJ1-5, the V gene TRBV4-3; D may be TRBD1 (5 bases). Between the trimmed V and J ends, which lost 4 bases and 9 bases, there was a span of 22 bases. Per germline, CDR1 LGHNA and CDR2 YSLEER. The CDR3 runs to 16 residues. The CDR3 spells CASSLSRPGLEGPQHF. Written as DNA, the CDR3 is TGCGCCAGCAGCCTCTCGCGACCAGGGCTCGAGGGGCCCCAGCATTTT.

Here the CDR3 reads CASSSGGGINEQYF. The CDR3 DNA reads TGTGCCAGCAGCTCCGGTGGAGGGATAAACGAGCAGTACTTC. The gene calls are TRBV25-1 and TRBJ2-7, with a weak D call TRBD2 (6 bases). V lost 6 bases and J lost 5, with 17 bases in between. There are 14 residues in the CDR3. Germline V gives CDR1 MGHDK, CDR2 SYGVNS.

The rearrangement joins TRBV30 to TRBJ1-6; no definite D call. CDR3 length: 15 amino acids. Trimming cost V 3 bases and J 0 bases, with 9 bases left between them. Germline V gene data show CDR1 as GTSNPN and CDR2 as SVGIG (reference sequence). The CDR3 is CAWSAPGSYNSPLHF. The CDR3, as DNA: TGTGCCTGGAGCGCCCCCGGCTCCTATAATTCACCCCTCCACTTT.

This chain joins TRBV7-2 and TRBJ2-7, with a tentative D call TRBD2 (5 bases). The V gene's germline CDR1 is SGHTA and CDR2 FQGNSA. The CDR3 is 13 residues long. The V end was cut by 5 bases, the J end by 2 bases, with 10 bases between. The DNA for the CDR3 is TGTGCCAGCAGCGTCTCCGGGGCCTACGAGCAGTACTTC. Encoded protein: CASSVSGAYEQYF.

This chain joins TRBV6-5 and TRBJ1-6; D is possibly TRBD1 (5 bases). CDR1 is MNHEY and CDR2 is SVGAGI in the germline V gene. The CDR3 totals 15 residues. The ends were cut back, 5 bases at V and 7 bases at J, with 15 bases in the middle. The chain's CDR3 is CASSSGEGRNSPLHF. The CDR3 DNA reads TGTGCCAGCAGTAGCGGGGAGGGACGGAATTCACCCCTCCACTTT.